This T cell receptor beta chain derives from a study of CD8 T cells in ankylosing spondylitis. V lost 6 bases to trimming and J lost 3 bases, with 15 bases between them. This CDR3 contains 14 residues. Germline V gene data show CDR1 as SGHRS and CDR2 as YFSETQ. TCRdb re-called the 5' RACE reads with MiXCR, one entry per CDR3 protein. The sample lists 250,000 to 300,000 distinct CDR3 sequences; roughly 20% were seen once. This clonotype has more than one count but fewer than ten. The sample was blood, either unsorted or a sorted T cell fraction (not recorded which). The clonotype originates from a male donor with ankylosing spondylitis or in good health (not recorded which). The chain has TRBV5-1 and TRBJ1-1; tentative D call: TRBD1 (5 bases). The CDR3 coding sequence is TGCGCCAGCACTCATTCGGTAGGGGACACTGAAGCTTTCTTT. The encoded protein is CASTHSVGDTEAFF. Variable domain in full (rest from reference TRBV5-1 and TRBJ1-1): KAGVTQTPRYLIKTRGQQVTLSCSPISGHRSVSWYQQTPGQGLQFLFEYFSETQRNKGNFPGRFSGRQFSNSRSEMNVSTLELGDSALYLCASTHSVGDTEAFFGQGTRLTVV.